The source of this TCR beta chain is a study of blood T cells in healthy people across ages. Note on this clonotype: Its specificity is unknown.

Study observations and caveats: TCR beta diversity, measured per million T cells, fell in a roughly linear way with age.

The CDR3 totals 15 residues. Germline V gene lookup returns CDR1 DFQATT and CDR2 SNEGSKA (reference sequence). V was trimmed by 5 bases and J by 0 bases, leaving 16 bases between them. Primers used in a second PCR of about 6 to 12 cycles were a sample-barcoded 5' primer and a J-beta primer mix. A 12-random-nucleotide template-switch adaptor tagged each cDNA molecule. TCRdb processed the 5' RACE reads anew with MiXCR; each CDR3 protein has one entry. In the table there are more than 500,000 distinct CDR3 sequences, roughly a quarter of which are singletons. The donors, healthy Caucasians from Russia, were aged roughly 6 to 100.

This receptor was identified in a woman between 65 and 79 years old in good health. The chain carries TRBV20-1 and TRBJ1-1; a possible D gene is TRBD1 (5 bases). The specimen sequenced was blood. CDR3: CSAGGGRTMNTEAFF. The CDR3 bases are TGCAGTGCTGGGGGGGGACGGACCATGAACACTGAAGCTTTCTTT.